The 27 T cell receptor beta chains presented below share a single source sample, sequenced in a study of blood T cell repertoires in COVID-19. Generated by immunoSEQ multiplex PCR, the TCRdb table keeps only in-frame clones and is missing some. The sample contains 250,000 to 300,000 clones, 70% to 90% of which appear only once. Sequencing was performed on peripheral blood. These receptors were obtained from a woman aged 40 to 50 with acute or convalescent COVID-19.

Written as DNA, the CDR3 is TGTGCCAGCAAATTTGGCGGGAGCTATGGCTACACCTTC. Translation gives CASKFGGSYGYTF. The V and J genes are TRBV12-3 or TRBV12-4 and TRBJ1-2; no definite D call. The CDR3 runs to 13 residues. Trimming removed 7 bases from V and 4 bases from J, with 13 bases in between.

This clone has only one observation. CDR3 in amino acids: CASSNQLAGGFTDTQYF. The CDR3 DNA reads as TGTGCCAGCAGCAACCAACTAGCGGGGGGCTTCACAGATACGCAGTATTTT. The chain links TRBV5-4 to TRBJ2-3; TRBD2 agrees at 12 bases. The germline gives CDR1 SGHNT, CDR2 YYREEE (reference sequence). V shed 4 bases, J shed 2 bases, and the junction held 8 bases outside the gene matches. The CDR3 totals 17 residues.

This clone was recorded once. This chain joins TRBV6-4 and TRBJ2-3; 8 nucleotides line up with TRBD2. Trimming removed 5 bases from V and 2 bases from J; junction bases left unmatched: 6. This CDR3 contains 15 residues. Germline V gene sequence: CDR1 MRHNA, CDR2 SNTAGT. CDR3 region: CASSRAGENTDTQYF. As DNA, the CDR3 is TGTGCCAGCAGTCGAGCGGGGGAGAACACAGATACGCAGTATTTT.

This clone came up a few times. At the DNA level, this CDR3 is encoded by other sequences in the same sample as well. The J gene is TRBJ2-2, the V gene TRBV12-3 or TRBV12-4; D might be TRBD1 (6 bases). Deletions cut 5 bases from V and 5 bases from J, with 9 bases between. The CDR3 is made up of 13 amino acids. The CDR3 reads CASSLRGTGELFF. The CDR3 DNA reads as TGTGCCAGCAGTCTCAGGGGAACCGGGGAGCTGTTTTTT.

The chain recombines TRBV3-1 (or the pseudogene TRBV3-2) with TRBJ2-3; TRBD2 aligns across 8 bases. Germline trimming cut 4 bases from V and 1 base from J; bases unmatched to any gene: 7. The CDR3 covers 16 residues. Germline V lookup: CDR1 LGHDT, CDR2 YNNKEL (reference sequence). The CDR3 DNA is TGTGCCAGCAGCCGAACCGGGGGGGCCCGCACAGATACGCAGTATTTT. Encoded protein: CASSRTGGARTDTQYF.

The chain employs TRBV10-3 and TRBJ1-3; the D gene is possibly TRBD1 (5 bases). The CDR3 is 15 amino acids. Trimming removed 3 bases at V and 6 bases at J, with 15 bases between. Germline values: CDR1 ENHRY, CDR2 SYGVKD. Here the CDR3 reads CAISEMGGIENTIYF. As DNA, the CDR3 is TGTGCCATCAGTGAAATGGGGGGGATCGAAAACACCATATATTTT.

CDR3 in DNA: TGTGCCAGCAGGGCCGGGACAGGGGGAGGAGAGACCCAGTACTTC. Its protein is CASRAGTGGGETQYF. The chain joins TRBV6-5 to TRBJ2-5; 11 bases are a match to TRBD1. This CDR3 is 15 amino acids long. The J segment lost 4 bases and the V segment lost 6 bases, leaving 7 bases of the junction unmatched. Looked up from germline, CDR1 is MNHEY and CDR2 is SVGAGI.

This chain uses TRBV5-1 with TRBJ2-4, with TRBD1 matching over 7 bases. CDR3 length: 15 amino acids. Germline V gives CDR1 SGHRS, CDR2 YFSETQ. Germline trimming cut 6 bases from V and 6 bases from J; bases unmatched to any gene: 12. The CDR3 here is CASNNGAGTVNIQYF. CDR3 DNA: TGCGCCAGCAACAACGGGGCCGGGACAGTAAACATTCAGTACTTC.

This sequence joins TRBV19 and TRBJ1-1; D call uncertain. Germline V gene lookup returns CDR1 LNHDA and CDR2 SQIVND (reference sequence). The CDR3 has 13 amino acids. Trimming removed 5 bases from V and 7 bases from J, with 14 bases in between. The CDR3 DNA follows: TGTGCCAGTAGTCTTCCGCTGCTCGGTGAAGCTTTCTTT. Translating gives CASSLPLLGEAFF.

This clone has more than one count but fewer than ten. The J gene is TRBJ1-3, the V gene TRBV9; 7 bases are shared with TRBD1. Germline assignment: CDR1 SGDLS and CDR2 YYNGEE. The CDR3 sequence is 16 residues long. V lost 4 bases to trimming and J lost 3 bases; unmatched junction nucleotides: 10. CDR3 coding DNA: TGTGCCAGCAGCTCGAGGGACAGTCACCTTGGAAACACCATATATTTT. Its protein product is CASSSRDSHLGNTIYF.

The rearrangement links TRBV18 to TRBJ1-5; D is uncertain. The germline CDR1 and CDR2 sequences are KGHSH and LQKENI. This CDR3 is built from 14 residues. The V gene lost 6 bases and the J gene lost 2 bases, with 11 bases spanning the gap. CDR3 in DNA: TGTGCCAGCTCCCACGGGGAGGGCAATCAGCCCCAGCATTTT. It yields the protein CASSHGEGNQPQHF.

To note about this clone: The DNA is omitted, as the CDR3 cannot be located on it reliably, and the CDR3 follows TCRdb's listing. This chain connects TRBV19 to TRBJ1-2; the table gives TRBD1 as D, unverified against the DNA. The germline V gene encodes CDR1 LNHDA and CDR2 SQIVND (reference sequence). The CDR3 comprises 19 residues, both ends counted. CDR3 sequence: CASSIDLGQGASVRDGYTF.

CDR3 bases: TGTGCCAGCAGCCAAACAGGGGGCTATAATTCACCCCTCCACTTT. It codes for CASSQTGGYNSPLHF. The rearrangement uses TRBV3-1 (or the pseudogene TRBV3-2) and TRBJ1-6, with 8 nucleotides matching TRBD1. Germline CDR1 and CDR2: LGHDT and YNNKEL (reference sequence). This CDR3 region has 15 residues. With 2 bases clipped from V and 3 bases from J, the junction kept 0 bases outside the gene matches.

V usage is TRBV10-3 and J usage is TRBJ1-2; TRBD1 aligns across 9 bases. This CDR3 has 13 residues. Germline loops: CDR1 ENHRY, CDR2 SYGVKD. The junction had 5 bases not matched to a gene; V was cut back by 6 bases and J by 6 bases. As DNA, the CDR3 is TGTGCCATCAGGGGGACAGGGACGGATGGCTACACCTTC. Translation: CAIRGTGTDGYTF.

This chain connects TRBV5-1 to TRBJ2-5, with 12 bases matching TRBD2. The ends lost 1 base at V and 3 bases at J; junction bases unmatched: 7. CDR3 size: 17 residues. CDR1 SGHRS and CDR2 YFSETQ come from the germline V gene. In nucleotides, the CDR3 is TGCGCCAGCAGCTTGCCTAGCGGGGGGGCCAGGGAAGAGACCCAGTACTTC. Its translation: CASSLPSGGAREETQYF.

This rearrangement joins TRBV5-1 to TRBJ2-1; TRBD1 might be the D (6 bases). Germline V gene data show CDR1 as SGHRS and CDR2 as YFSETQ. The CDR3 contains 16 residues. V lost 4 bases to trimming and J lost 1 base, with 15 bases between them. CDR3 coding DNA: TGCGCCAGCAGCCCCCCACAGGGTCTATCCTACAATGAGCAGTTCTTC. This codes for CASSPPQGLSYNEQFF.

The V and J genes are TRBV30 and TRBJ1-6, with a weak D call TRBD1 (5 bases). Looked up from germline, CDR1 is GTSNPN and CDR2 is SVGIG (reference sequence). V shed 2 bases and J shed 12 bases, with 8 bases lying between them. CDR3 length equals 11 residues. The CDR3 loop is CAWSPGVPLHF. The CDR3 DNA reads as TGTGCCTGGAGTCCGGGGGTACCCCTCCACTTT.

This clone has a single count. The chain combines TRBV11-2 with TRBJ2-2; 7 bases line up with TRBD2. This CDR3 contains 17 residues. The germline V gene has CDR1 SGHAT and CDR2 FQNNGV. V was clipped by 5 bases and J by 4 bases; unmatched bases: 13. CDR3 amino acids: CASSVGGGTLATGELFF. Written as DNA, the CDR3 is TGTGCCAGCAGCGTCGGCGGGGGAACCCTCGCCACCGGGGAGCTGTTTTTT.

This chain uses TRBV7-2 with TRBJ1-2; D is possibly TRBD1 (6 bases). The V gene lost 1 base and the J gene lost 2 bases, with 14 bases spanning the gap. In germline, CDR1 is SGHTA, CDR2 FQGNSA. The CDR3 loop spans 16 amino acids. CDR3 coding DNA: TGTGCCAGCAGCTTAGGAGGCAGGGGAAAAAACTATGGCTACACCTTC. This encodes CASSLGGRGKNYGYTF.

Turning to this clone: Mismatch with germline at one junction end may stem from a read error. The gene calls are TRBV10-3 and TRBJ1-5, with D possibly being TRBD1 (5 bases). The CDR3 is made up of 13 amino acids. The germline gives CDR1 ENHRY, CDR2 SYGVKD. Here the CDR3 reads CAIKGREDQPQHF. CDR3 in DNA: TGTGCGATCAAGGGCAGGGAGGATCAGCCCCAGCATTTT.

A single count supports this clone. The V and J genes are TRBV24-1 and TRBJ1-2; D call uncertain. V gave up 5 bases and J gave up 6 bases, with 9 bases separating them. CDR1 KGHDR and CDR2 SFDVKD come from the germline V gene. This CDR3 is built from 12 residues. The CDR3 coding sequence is TGTGCCACCAGTGGGGAGAGCCATGGCTACACCTTC. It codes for CATSGESHGYTF.

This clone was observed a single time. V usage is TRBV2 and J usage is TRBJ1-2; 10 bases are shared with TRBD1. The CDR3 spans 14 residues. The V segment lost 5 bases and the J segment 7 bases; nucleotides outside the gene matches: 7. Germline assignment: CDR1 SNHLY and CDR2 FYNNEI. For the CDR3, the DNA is TGTGCCAGCAGTCGGGACAGGGGAGCGTCTGGCTACACCTTC. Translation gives CASSRDRGASGYTF.

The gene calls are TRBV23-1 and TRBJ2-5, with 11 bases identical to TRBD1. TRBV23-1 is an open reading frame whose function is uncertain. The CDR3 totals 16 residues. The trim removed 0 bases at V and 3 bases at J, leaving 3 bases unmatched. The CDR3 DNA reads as TGCGCCAGCAGTCAATCGGACAGGGGGCGAGAAGAGACCCAGTACTTC. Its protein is CASSQSDRGREETQYF.

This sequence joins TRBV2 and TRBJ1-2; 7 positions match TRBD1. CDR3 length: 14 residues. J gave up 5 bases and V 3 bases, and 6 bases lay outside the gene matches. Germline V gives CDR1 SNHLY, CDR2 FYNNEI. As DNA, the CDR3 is TGTGCCAGCAGTGACTTGACAGGGACTTATGGCTACACCTTC. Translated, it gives CASSDLTGTYGYTF.

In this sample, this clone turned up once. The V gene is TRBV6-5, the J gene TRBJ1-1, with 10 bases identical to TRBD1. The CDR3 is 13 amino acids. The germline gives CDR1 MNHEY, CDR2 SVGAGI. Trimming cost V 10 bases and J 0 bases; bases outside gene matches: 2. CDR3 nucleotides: TGTGCCACCGGGACAGGGGTGAACACTGAAGCTTTCTTT. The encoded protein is CATGTGVNTEAFF.

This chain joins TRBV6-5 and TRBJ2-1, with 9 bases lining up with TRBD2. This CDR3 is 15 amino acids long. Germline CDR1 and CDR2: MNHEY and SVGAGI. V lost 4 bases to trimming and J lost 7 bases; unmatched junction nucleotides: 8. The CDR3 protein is CASSFAGGHRNEQFF. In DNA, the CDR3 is TGTGCCAGCAGTTTTGCGGGGGGGCATCGTAATGAGCAGTTCTTC.

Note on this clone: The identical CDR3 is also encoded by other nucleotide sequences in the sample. CDR3 DNA: TGTGCCAGCAGCGCCCCAACAGGATTCGGCACTGAAGCTTTCTTT. Residues: CASSAPTGFGTEAFF. V and J are TRBV9 and TRBJ1-1, with D perhaps matching TRBD1 (5 bases). The CDR3 has 15 amino acids. Germline CDR1 SGDLS, CDR2 YYNGEE. V was trimmed by 3 bases and J by 4 bases, leaving 16 bases between them.